A single sample gave rise to the 23 T cell receptor beta chains below, sequenced in a study of blood T cells in healthy people across ages. The use of a sample-barcoded 5' primer and a J-beta primer mix characterized a second PCR of 7 to 11 cycles. TCRdb called the 5' RACE reads again in MiXCR, with one record for every CDR3 protein. The data contain 1.4 million or so distinct CDR3 sequences, 40% to 45% of them singletons. Sequences were obtained from blood. These receptors all stem from a woman aged 18-29 years in good health.

This clonotype was counted between two and nine times. This chain connects TRBV7-9 to TRBJ2-2, with TRBD2 as a possible D gene (6 bases). Trimming shortened V by 5 bases and J by 3 bases, and 10 bases separated the two germline ends. In germline, CDR1 is SEHNR, CDR2 FQNEAQ (reference sequence). This CDR3 contains 14 residues. The CDR3 region has the DNA TGTGCCAGCAGCAAGGGACTTGACACCGGGGAGCTGTTTTTT. This encodes CASSKGLDTGELFF.

The J gene is TRBJ2-5, the V gene TRBV20-1, with 10 nucleotides matching TRBD2. The CDR3 runs to 16 residues. The germline gives CDR1 DFQATT, CDR2 SNEGSKA (reference sequence). J lost 0 bases, V lost 1 base, and 5 bases had no gene match. DNA for the CDR3: TGCAGTGCTAGAGTACTAGCGGGGACATACCAAGAGACCCAGTACTTC. Translated, it gives CSARVLAGTYQETQYF.

The rearrangement joins TRBV6-1 to TRBJ1-4, with TRBD1 identical over 7 bases. Germline V lookup: CDR1 MNHNS, CDR2 SASEGT. V gave up 10 bases and J gave up 7 bases; unmatched junction bases: 9. The CDR3 extends over 13 amino acids. CDR3 sequence reads: CATLEGAFEKLFF. The CDR3 nucleotides read TGTGCCACCCTGGAGGGGGCTTTTGAAAAACTGTTTTTT.

The chain has TRBV20-1 and TRBJ2-1; D is unresolved. The J call may be incorrect, as the DNA end agrees better with TRBJ2-7. Germline CDR1 DFQATT, CDR2 SNEGSKA (reference sequence). The CDR3 loop spans 15 amino acids. Here the CDR3 DNA reads TGCAGTGCTAGAGATATGGCCAGCGTTTACAATGAGCAGTACTTC. Residues: CSARDMASVYNEQYF.

The chain recombines TRBV5-6 with TRBJ2-3; D unresolved. V was clipped by 4 bases and J by 0 bases, with 12 bases between them. The CDR3 sequence is 15 residues long. CDR1 SGHDT and CDR2 YYEEEE come from the germline V gene. CDR3 sequence reads: CASSRLSDSTDTQYF. CDR3 coding DNA: TGTGCCAGCAGCCGTCTGTCGGACAGCACAGATACGCAGTATTTT. Together with reference TRBV5-6 and TRBJ2-3, the CDR3 gives the full variable domain: DAGVTQSPTHLIKTRGQQVTLRCSPKSGHDTVSWYQQALGQGPQFIFQYYEEEERQRGNFPDRFSGHQFPNYSSELNVNALLLGDSALYLCASSRLSDSTDTQYFGPGTRLTVL.

J is TRBJ1-1 and V is TRBV3-1, with D possibly being TRBD1 (5 bases). CDR1 and CDR2 (germline): LGHDT, YNNKEL (reference sequence). CDR3 size: 11 residues. V lost 6 bases to trimming and J lost 13 bases, with 15 bases between them. The CDR3 loop is CASRTDRALFF. The CDR3 nucleotides read TGTGCCAGCAGAACCGACAGAGCGCTTTTCTTT.

At least ten counts were recorded for this clonotype. The rearrangement links TRBV4-1 to TRBJ2-7; tentatively, D is TRBD2 (6 bases). V shed 2 bases and J shed 6 bases, with 14 bases lying between them. Germline CDR1 and CDR2: MGHRA and YSYEKL. The CDR3 has 14 amino acids. In DNA form, the CDR3 reads TGCGCCAGCAGCCAAAGAGAGGGAGGCGGCGAGCAGTACTTC. This sequence encodes CASSQREGGGEQYF.

The CDR3 DNA is TGTGCCAGTAGTGCCCTATGGCGGGAAGGGCCCCATCAGCCCCAGCATTTT. It is translated as CASSALWREGPHQPQHF. The genes are TRBV19 and TRBJ1-5; D is unresolved. Germline CDR1 reads LNHDA; CDR2 reads SQIVND (reference sequence). The CDR3 consists of 17 residues. The V gene lost 5 bases and the J gene lost 5 bases, with 22 bases spanning the gap.

The V gene is TRBV24-1, the J gene TRBJ2-1; the D gene is possibly TRBD1 (5 bases). The CDR3 loop spans 17 amino acids. The germline V gene has CDR1 KGHDR and CDR2 SFDVKD. The V and J ends lost 3 bases and 8 bases respectively, with 22 bases between them. As DNA, the CDR3 is TGTGCCACCAGTGATCCCGACGAAGGGGCCCCTGGGCATGAGCAGTTCTTC. The encoded protein is CATSDPDEGAPGHEQFF.

The gene calls are TRBV7-9 and TRBJ1-2, with D possibly TRBD1 on 6 matching bases. Trimming removed 3 bases at V and 4 bases at J, with 15 bases between. The CDR3 sequence is 15 residues long. The germline V gene has CDR1 SEHNR and CDR2 FQNEAQ (reference sequence). The CDR3 protein is CASSLRTEGPYGYTF. The CDR3 nucleotides read TGTGCCAGCAGCTTGAGGACAGAGGGCCCCTATGGCTACACCTTC.

The chain uses TRBV5-1 and TRBJ1-2; a weak D match, TRBD1 (6 bases). V lost 5 bases to trimming and J lost 4 bases, with 15 bases between them. Germline loops: CDR1 SGHRS, CDR2 YFSETQ. The CDR3 spans 14 residues. CDR3: CASSLQGLRYGYTF. The DNA for the CDR3 is TGCGCCAGCAGTCTACAGGGTCTCCGCTATGGCTACACCTTC.

This clonotype is a singleton in its sample. The rearrangement joins TRBV6-6 to TRBJ2-1; D ambiguous. The CDR3 totals 15 residues. The V gene lost 5 bases and the J gene lost 0 bases, with 11 bases spanning the gap. Germline V gene data show CDR1 as MNHNY and CDR2 as SVGAGI (reference sequence). This CDR3 reads CASSPVLGSYNEQFF. The CDR3 DNA is TGTGCCAGCAGTCCCGTCCTAGGCTCCTACAATGAGCAGTTCTTC.

This clonotype occurred a few times. The gene calls are TRBV7-9 and TRBJ1-2; 12 positions match TRBD1. The CDR3 runs 14 residues. The V segment lost 4 bases and the J segment 8 bases; nucleotides outside the gene matches: 5. The V gene's germline CDR1 is SEHNR and CDR2 FQNEAQ (reference sequence). The CDR3 DNA is TGTGCCAGCAGCTCGGGACAGGGGGCGAGAGGCTACACCTTC. Residues: CASSSGQGARGYTF.

V and J are TRBV27 and TRBJ1-2; 7 bases line up with TRBD1. CDR1 MNHEY and CDR2 SMNVEV come from the germline V gene (reference sequence). The CDR3 contains 16 residues. After removal of 6 bases from V and 4 bases from J, the junction contained 14 bases not matched to a gene. CDR3 nucleotide sequence: TGTGCCAGCAGGGTGTTAGTGACAGGGACCATCTATGGCTACACCTTC. Amino acids: CASRVLVTGTIYGYTF.

This clonotype appeared a few times. The J gene is TRBJ1-1, the V gene TRBV19; tentative D call: TRBD1 (5 bases). The CDR3 contains 13 residues. V dropped 7 bases and J dropped 4 bases, with 13 bases sitting between them. Germline V CDR1 and CDR2: LNHDA, SQIVND (reference sequence). The CDR3 nucleotides are TGTGCCAGTACCCCGGGGGGGGTCACTGAAGCTTTCTTT. This gives the protein CASTPGGVTEAFF.

There are a few counts of this clonotype. The chain combines TRBV2 with TRBJ2-5; no firm D call. Trimming pared 3 bases from V and 7 bases from J, leaving 12 bases between. The CDR3 runs to 13 residues. Per the germline V gene, CDR1 is SNHLY and CDR2 is FYNNEI. The CDR3 spells CASSDLRPGTQYF. CDR3 bases: TGTGCCAGCAGTGACCTTAGGCCCGGGACCCAGTACTTC.

The CDR3 sequence: CASRNPTDSGLEAFF. In DNA form, the CDR3 reads TGTGCCAGCAGAAACCCGACCGACTCAGGGCTTGAAGCTTTCTTT. This chain uses TRBV12-3 or TRBV12-4 with TRBJ1-1; tentative D call: TRBD1 (5 bases). The V end was cut by 6 bases, the J end by 7 bases, with 21 bases between. The CDR3 extends over 15 amino acids.

This clonotype was seen a handful of times. J is TRBJ2-1 and V is TRBV5-4; D call uncertain. V was trimmed by 1 base and J by 5 bases, leaving 13 bases between them. In germline, CDR1 is SGHNT, CDR2 YYREEE (reference sequence). The CDR3 is 15 amino acids. The chain's CDR3 is CASSLPLPSHNEQFF. CDR3 sequence (DNA): TGTGCCAGCAGCTTGCCCCTCCCATCCCACAATGAGCAGTTCTTC.

The sample holds a few counts of this clonotype. At one of its ends the junction is not consistent with the germline gene, which may arise from a read error. The rearrangement links TRBV4-1 to TRBJ2-1; 8 nucleotides line up with TRBD2. Looked up from germline, CDR1 is MGHRA and CDR2 is YSYEKL. This CDR3 comprises 17 residues. As DNA, the CDR3 is TGCGCCAGCGGCCAAGAGCGGGGGACATGGGTTAACAATGAGCAGTTCTTC. Translated, it gives CASGQERGTWVNNEQFF.

The V gene is TRBV18, the J gene TRBJ2-7, with a tentative D call TRBD1 (6 bases). Germline values: CDR1 KGHSH, CDR2 LQKENI. CDR3 length: 14 amino acids. The V end lost 5 bases, the J end lost 0 bases, and 11 bases lay between the germline ends. The CDR3 region has the DNA TGTGCCAGCTCAAACGGACAGAGCTCCTACGAGCAGTACTTC. The encoded protein is CASSNGQSSYEQYF.

V usage is TRBV6-2 or TRBV6-3 and J usage is TRBJ2-7, with no clear D. This CDR3 spans 16 amino acids. The V gene's germline CDR1 is MNHEY and CDR2 SVGEGT. V lost 0 bases to trimming and J lost 0 bases, with 12 bases between them. The CDR3 DNA is TGTGCCAGCAGTTACTCGGTGTTACAGAGCTCCTACGAGCAGTACTTC. Protein product: CASSYSVLQSSYEQYF.

The V and J genes are TRBV6-5 and TRBJ1-5, with 7 bases matching TRBD1. Trimming at V came to 6 bases and at J to 1 base, leaving 9 bases not matched to a gene. The germline gives CDR1 MNHEY, CDR2 SVGAGI. This CDR3 spans 16 amino acids. The CDR3 spells CASSRQGARSNQPQHF. CDR3 DNA sequence: TGTGCCAGCAGCCGACAGGGCGCCAGGAGCAATCAGCCCCAGCATTTT.

The chain uses TRBV20-1 and TRBJ2-6; 7 bases agree with TRBD1. Germline lookup yields CDR1 DFQATT and CDR2 SNEGSKA (reference sequence). There are 16 residues in the CDR3. V lost 1 base, J lost 1 base, and 4 bases stayed unmatched. CDR3 in amino acids: CSARADRDSGANVLTF. In DNA form, the CDR3 reads TGCAGTGCTAGAGCCGACAGGGATTCTGGGGCCAACGTCCTGACTTTC.